This T cell receptor beta chain was identified during a study of regulatory T cells in long-lasting Graves disease. Time point described: newly diagnosed GD, antithyroid drugs for less than 3 months. The TCR library was made from RNA extracted from PBMCs. According to the study, TCR beta libraries were built with iRepertoire HTBI primers and CDR3-region Arm-PCR. TCRdb redid the calling of the multiplex PCR reads with MiXCR, one entry per CDR3 protein. Of hundreds of thousands of distinct CDR3 sequences listed, approximately 15% were seen once; the top ten hold approximately 18%. Germline values: CDR1 MNHNS, CDR2 SASEGT. CDR3 length: 16 amino acids. With 0 bases removed from V and 5 bases from J, the gap between germline ends came to 16 bases. The same sample was also used in a study of T cells in Graves' hyperthyroidism and ophthalmopathy.

The receptor's source is a woman younger than 45 with Graves disease. The rearrangement links TRBV6-1 to TRBJ1-2; tentative D call: TRBD1 (6 bases). Source: peripheral blood mononuclear cells (PBMCs), taken at new diagnosis, from a patient treated with antithyroid drugs. The CDR3 sequence is CASSEALQGTTYGYTF. In DNA, the CDR3 is TGTGCCAGCAGTGAAGCGCTGCAGGGGACCACGTATGGCTACACCTTC.